Shown below are 17 T cell receptor beta chains from a single sample sequenced in a study of post-analysis software for immune sequencing data. For these TCRs, the target antigens are not known. General observations from the study: Compared with controls, patients had more of roughly 5 TRBV segments, including TRBV5-6, TRBV5-1 and TRBV20-1.

Unique-molecular-identifier-tagged TCR beta cDNA libraries were used. MiXCR, applied by TCRdb to the PCR reads, yields one record per CDR3 protein. The top ten hold 4.9% of the sample, which has 650,000 to 900,000 distinct CDR3 sequences, roughly 50% seen once. The sequenced material came from blood. The origin of the receptors is a girl between 5 and 17 years old with multiple sclerosis.

This clonotype came up many times. V usage is TRBV5-1 and J usage is TRBJ1-1; TRBD1 matches 7 bases. CDR1 is SGHRS, CDR2 YFSETQ, per germline. The CDR3 extends over 15 amino acids. The V and J ends lost 4 bases and 0 bases, in that order; junction bases with no gene match: 6. CDR3: CASSPRDRMNTEAFF. The CDR3 DNA reads TGCGCCAGCAGCCCACGGGACAGAATGAACACTGAAGCTTTCTTT. The full variable domain, completed using reference TRBV5-1 and TRBJ1-1, is KAGVTQTPRYLIKTRGQQVTLSCSPISGHRSVSWYQQTPGQGLQFLFEYFSETQRNKGNFPGRFSGRQFSNSRSEMNVSTLELGDSALYLCASSPRDRMNTEAFFGQGTRLTVV.

This clonotype was observed a few times. The J gene is TRBJ2-1, the V gene TRBV7-8, with 12 bases identical to TRBD2. Germline V gene lookup returns CDR1 SGHVS and CDR2 FQNEAQ. This CDR3 region has 15 residues. V was pared by 5 bases and J by 7 bases, with 6 bases of the junction left unmatched. The CDR3, as DNA: TGTGCCAGCAGCCACCGACTAGCGGGAGTAAATGAGCAGTTCTTC. It translates to CASSHRLAGVNEQFF.

This clonotype has just a few counts. V and J are TRBV15 and TRBJ2-1; TRBD1 agrees at 10 bases. The V and J ends lost 5 bases and 5 bases, in that order; junction bases with no gene match: 6. This CDR3 region has 15 residues. Germline V CDR1 and CDR2: LNHNV, YYDKDF (reference sequence). CDR3 sequence reads: CATSLGTGVNNEQFF. In nucleotides, the CDR3 is TGTGCCACCAGCCTAGGGACAGGGGTTAACAATGAGCAGTTCTTC.

This chain's CDR3 is CSARDPDRAGGDYNEQFF. The CDR3 region has the DNA TGCAGTGCTAGAGATCCCGATAGAGCGGGAGGAGATTACAATGAGCAGTTCTTC. This sequence joins TRBV20-1 and TRBJ2-1; 9 positions match TRBD2. Losses at the gene ends were 0 bases for V and 4 bases for J; bases not matched to a gene: 13. There are 18 residues in the CDR3. Germline assignment: CDR1 DFQATT and CDR2 SNEGSKA (reference sequence).

The genes are TRBV7-9 and TRBJ1-2; no definite D call. Between the trimmed V and J ends, which lost 3 bases and 5 bases, there was a span of 7 bases. Looked up from germline, CDR1 is SEHNR and CDR2 is FQNEAQ (reference sequence). This CDR3 is built from 12 residues. DNA for the CDR3: TGTGCCAGCAGCTTCTCCGATTATGGCTACACCTTC. It specifies CASSFSDYGYTF.

The chain uses TRBV24-1 and TRBJ2-1, with D possibly being TRBD2 (5 bases). Germline CDR1 is KGHDR and CDR2 is SFDVKD. This CDR3 has 15 residues. With 2 bases removed from V and 0 bases from J, the gap between germline ends came to 7 bases. The CDR3 nucleotides read TGTGCCACCAGTGATTCAGGAGGCTCCTACAATGAGCAGTTCTTC. This translates into CATSDSGGSYNEQFF.

This clonotype was recorded a few times. V usage is TRBV15 and J usage is TRBJ2-4; TRBD1 might be the D (5 bases). There are 13 residues in the CDR3. The V gene lost 4 bases and the J gene lost 13 bases, with 17 bases spanning the gap. Germline V gene sequence: CDR1 LNHNV, CDR2 YYDKDF (reference sequence). The chain's CDR3 is CATSIAGIDTQYF. In nucleotides, the CDR3 is TGTGCCACCAGCATAGCAGGGATCGATACCCAGTACTTC.

The V call is TRBV7-3, the J call TRBJ2-1; 13 bases are a match to TRBD2. Germline CDR1 and CDR2: SGHTA and FQGTGA. This CDR3 has 20 residues. V lost 5 bases, J lost 6 bases, and 19 bases stayed unmatched. The CDR3 region has the DNA TGTGCCAGCAGCCGCCTGGGGGGACTAGCGGGACCCGGGGGGATCAATGAGCAGTTCTTC. This gives the protein CASSRLGGLAGPGGINEQFF.

This clonotype was counted a few times. The V call is TRBV5-1, the J call TRBJ2-7; the match to TRBD1 covers 10 bases. The length of the CDR3 is 16 residues. Trimming at V came to 0 bases and at J to 3 bases, leaving 6 bases not matched to a gene. Germline CDR1 is SGHRS and CDR2 is YFSETQ. CDR3 coding DNA: TGCGCCAGCAGCTTGGGGAGGGACAGGGGCTACTACGAGCAGTACTTC. Translating it yields CASSLGRDRGYYEQYF.

This chain joins TRBV5-6 and TRBJ2-3; 8 positions agree with TRBD1. The germline gives CDR1 SGHDT, CDR2 YYEEEE. This CDR3 has 15 residues. J was trimmed by 5 bases and V by 2 bases; bases with no gene match: 7. The CDR3 here is CASSFIHRGVDTQYF. The CDR3 DNA reads TGTGCCAGCAGCTTTATTCACAGGGGGGTAGATACGCAGTATTTT.

This chain connects TRBV4-3 to TRBJ1-2; D is uncertain. Germline values: CDR1 LGHNA, CDR2 YSLEER. V lost 1 base and J lost 1, with 10 bases in between. The CDR3 sequence is 15 residues long. The CDR3 bases are TGCGCCAGCAGCCAAGTAGTCAACCTTAACTATGGCTACACCTTC. Encoded protein: CASSQVVNLNYGYTF.

This clonotype was recorded only once. This sequence joins TRBV20-1 and TRBJ2-3; TRBD1 agrees at 11 bases. The germline gives CDR1 DFQATT, CDR2 SNEGSKA (reference sequence). The CDR3 covers 14 residues. Trimming at V came to 6 bases and at J to 1 base, leaving 3 bases not matched to a gene. In DNA form, the CDR3 reads TGCAGTGCAGGGGACAGGGGGGGCACAGATACGCAGTATTTT. Protein product: CSAGDRGGTDTQYF.

The V gene is TRBV20-1, the J gene TRBJ1-1; 7 bases agree with TRBD1. Per germline, CDR1 DFQATT and CDR2 SNEGSKA (reference sequence). This CDR3 spans 14 amino acids. Trimming removed 4 bases from V and 2 bases from J; junction bases left unmatched: 7. The CDR3 reads CSATTYRGNTEAFF. Written as DNA, the CDR3 is TGCAGTGCTACAACGTACAGGGGTAACACTGAAGCTTTCTTT.

This CDR3 reads CASSLLGGQGHEKLFF. The CDR3 DNA sequence: TGTGCCAGCAGCTTATTAGGGGGACAGGGTCATGAAAAACTGTTTTTT. V gene TRBV7-9 combines with J gene TRBJ1-4; TRBD1 matches at 9 bases. V lost 2 bases and J lost 6; bases outside the gene matches: 7. Germline CDR1 SEHNR, CDR2 FQNEAQ (reference sequence). This CDR3 has 16 amino acids.

This clonotype occurred a few times. The V call is TRBV12-3 or TRBV12-4, the J call TRBJ2-5, with 8 bases identical to TRBD1. The CDR3 has 13 residues. J gave up 2 bases and V 4 bases, and 0 bases lay outside the gene matches. The CDR3 reads CASSWTGQETQYF. The DNA for the CDR3 is TGTGCCAGCAGTTGGACAGGGCAAGAGACCCAGTACTTC.

V is TRBV5-6 and J is TRBJ2-3; possibly TRBD1 for D (5 bases). V was pared by 0 bases and J by 6 bases, with 14 bases between. This CDR3 is 15 amino acids long. Germline V lookup: CDR1 SGHDT, CDR2 YYEEEE. The CDR3 reads CASSLAAGFSDTQYF. The DNA of the CDR3 is TGTGCCAGCAGCTTGGCGGCAGGGTTCTCGGATACGCAGTATTTT.

The V gene is TRBV20-1, the J gene TRBJ2-7; no firm D call. Trimming removed 1 base from V and 4 bases from J, with 23 bases in between. The CDR3 contains 17 residues. The germline V gene has CDR1 DFQATT and CDR2 SNEGSKA (reference sequence). The CDR3 loop is CSARGSSPSLYIYEQYF. Here the CDR3 DNA reads TGCAGTGCTAGAGGGTCTTCGCCATCCCTCTATATATACGAGCAGTACTTC.